The sequence of this T cell receptor beta chain was determined in a study of T cell responses to AZD1222 COVID-19 vaccine. Study information: Second-dose schedules of about 4 or about 12 weeks were combined. Study findings and constraints: CD4 TCRs associated with vaccination spanned spike, dominating at 160-218 and 743-854. Donors were largely white British and mainly female; clonal diversity was possibly underestimated. Repertoire sampling was restricted to post-peak T cell response timepoints.

Assay: immunoSEQ multiplex PCR; the TCRdb copy retains only in-frame clones and omits some. The table has about 99,000 clones, 80% to 90% seen once. V lost 4 bases, J lost 0 bases, and 22 bases lay in between. This CDR3 contains 19 residues. In germline, CDR1 is MNHEY, CDR2 SVGEGT. Comment on this clone: Antigen specificity is unknown.

The chain recombines TRBV6-2 or TRBV6-3 with TRBJ2-4, with D perhaps TRBD2 (6 bases). Sample: peripheral blood, taken on day 0 of AZD1222 vaccination. The sequence derives from an adult in good health. Here the CDR3 reads CASSFPQGERAVAKNIQYF. The CDR3 nucleotides are TGTGCCAGCAGTTTCCCTCAAGGGGAGCGGGCGGTAGCCAAAAACATTCAGTACTTC.